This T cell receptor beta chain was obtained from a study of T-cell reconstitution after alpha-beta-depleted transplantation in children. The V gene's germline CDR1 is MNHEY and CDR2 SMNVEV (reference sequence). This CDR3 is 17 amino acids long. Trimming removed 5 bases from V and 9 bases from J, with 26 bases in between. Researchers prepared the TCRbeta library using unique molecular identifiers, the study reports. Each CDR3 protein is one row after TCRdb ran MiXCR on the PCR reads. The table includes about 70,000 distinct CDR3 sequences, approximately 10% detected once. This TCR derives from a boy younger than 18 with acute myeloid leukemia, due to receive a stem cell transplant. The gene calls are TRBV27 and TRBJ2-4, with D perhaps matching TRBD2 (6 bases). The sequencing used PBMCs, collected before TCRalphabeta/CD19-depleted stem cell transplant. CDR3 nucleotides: TGTGCCAGCAGTGCGGTCACACATCGGGACTCCCGTCGCATTCAGTACTTC. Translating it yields CASSAVTHRDSRRIQYF.